This TCR beta chain was retrieved from a study of cytomegalovirus exposure and HLA in healthy donors (dated by TCRdb to about 2017). In the study overall: According to an earlier analysis of a few hundred of the donors, roughly 180 million T cells yielded roughly 100 million unique TCR beta sequences and approximately 300 Gb of sequence data. Along with the approximately 700-subject first cohort, a separate validation cohort of over 90 different subjects was used. The study combined high-throughput TCR immunosequencing, statistical association of individual TCRs with disease status, and machine learning to predict cytomegalovirus infection status. About five DR-DQ haplotypes were treated as single units for association and clustering because of strong linkage in the cohort. To decide whether each TCR beta V gene segment behaved as functional or pseudogenic, an earlier analysis of several hundred of the donors relied on high-throughput TCR beta sequencing. A later genetic analysis used genome-wide SNP genotypes for about three fifths of the 666 donors, treating that subset as a discovery cohort. The T cell repertoires of 550 to 850 subjects were profiled by immunosequencing and related to cytomegalovirus serostatus. Both class I and class II loci were covered by HLA typing, at four-digit resolution. A later analysis re-analyzed previously published TCR beta repertoires from 666 donors and added high-resolution HLA genotyping to study TCR occurrence patterns. Across approximately 400 genotyped donors of the cohort, an average of about 250,000 unique TCR beta nucleotide sequences per donor were sequenced, and 15% to 20% of those sequences were non-productive. Of the roughly 430 genotyped donors, approximately 80% fell in the genetic ancestry cluster associated with self-reported Caucasian donors. An early release covering roughly 640 HLA-typed donors comprised approximately 300 gigabases of sequencing data and around 86 million unique TCR sequences. The later analysis used no new phenotypic data to find candidate immune exposures, relying instead on TCR beta sequences and their occurrence across donors. Typing coverage differed by locus: A, B, C, DRB1 and DQB1 were typed in about 620-640 donors, DQA1 in 522, DPA1 in 606, and DPB1 in 400 to 480. Donor age, sex, ethnicity and CMV serostatus were compiled alongside the repertoire data. The study aimed to test whether cataloging public T cell receptors could reveal signatures of past pathogen exposure. Every discovery cohort repertoire had been produced on one sequencing platform.

General study outcomes and caveats: This cohort had only TCR beta chains sequenced, and the lack of alpha or paired-chain data limited which features could be detected. A further reported finding was that TCR beta sequences accurately predicted the HLA-A and HLA-B alleles for most subjects in the first cohort. Because counts were too low, 15 to 20 rarely observed V segments, including chromosome 9 orphons, were excluded from the earlier analysis of a few hundred of the donors. According to a later analysis, parvovirus B19, influenza, CMV and Epstein-Barr virus appeared linked to several top co-occurrence clusters. Most TCR sequences were observed very rarely across donors, whereas some public TCRs were present in many individuals. Immune exposure information for the cohort was limited to CMV serostatus. Specific HLA alleles were associated with roughly 17,000 TCR beta sequences at a false discovery rate of 0.05 in a later analysis. According to a later genetic analysis, donors in an Asian-associated ancestry cluster had fewer N-insertions in productive TCRs than the approximately 630-donor mean. In both the original and validation cohorts, the classifier was reported to diagnose cytomegalovirus status with high specificity and sensitivity. In a later analysis, HLA-associated TCR beta chains were found to be more clonally expanded and to have lower generation probabilities than equally common non-associated chains. Linkage disequilibrium might explain the correlated functional status among segregating V segments, but an unknown experimental factor could not be ruled out. In an earlier analysis of roughly 500 of the donors, most TCR beta V segments appeared in productive rearrangements about 87% or about 30% of the time, broadly matching IMGT annotations. A cluster of highly shared sequence variants was judged likely to be a technical artifact of the sequencing pipeline. Assigning TCR associations to individual alleles was difficult when HLA alleles, especially DR and DQ, strongly co-occurred. A few of the identified cytomegalovirus-associated TCR beta chains were confirmed in vitro to be specific for cytomegalovirus antigens. In a later analysis, the rate of TCR association differed among HLA loci, with DRB1 alleles having the most associated TCRs and HLA-C alleles having the fewest. According to a later analysis, most CMV-associated TCR beta chains appeared to be HLA-restricted, and the HLA associations seemed to be driven largely by CMV exposure. The study gave a list of under 200 TCR beta chains associated with cytomegalovirus. The authors suggested that the approach could potentially be generalized to other disease states and immunological phenotypes. The 87-base-pair reads could not distinguish some IMGT-functional V segments, including TRBV6-2 and TRBV6-3, so those segments were excluded. Presence/absence analyses assumed roughly uniform sequencing depth across donors, an assumption that may not hold. An association between a missense DCLRE1C variant and V-gene and J-gene trimming of TCR beta chains was found in a later genetic analysis and replicated in an independent cohort. Because HLA typing was unavailable for some donors at each locus, only the typed subset was used in association tests.

In total, approximately 610 healthy bone marrow donors made up the cohort. At the time of sampling, every cohort member was nominally healthy, though immune exposures that went unrecorded were likely present. The donor was CMV seronegative and was included in the group of 352 seronegative cohort members. Every donor gave a peripheral blood sample, and the peripheral blood mononuclear cells from that sample were used for TCR beta sequencing. Genomic DNA was extracted from the blood cell samples with the Qiagen DNeasy Blood Extraction Kit. The library was produced with the immunoSEQ multiplex PCR assay. A mixture of 60 forward primers for TCR Vbeta segments and 13 reverse primers for TCR Jbeta segments was used in the multiplex PCR. The CDR3 region of rearranged TCR beta genes was amplified from genomic DNA by a multiplex PCR assay. On the Illumina HiSeq System, the amplified TCR beta libraries were sequenced as 87-base-pair reads. The paper's data handling went like this. A later analysis counted tens of millions of unique TCR beta chains across the 650 to 700 repertoires, and roughly 10 million of these chains were shared by at least two donors. Raw reads were error-corrected and collapsed into unique sequences by a nearest-neighbor algorithm in which closely related sequences were merged to remove PCR and sequencing errors. V, D and J gene segments were assigned by aligning CDR3 sequences to IMGT reference sequences. For a sequence to be retained, at least a six-nucleotide match to both a V gene segment and a J gene segment was required. A rearrangement counted as productive if the CDR3 had no stop codons and remained in frame with V and J, and every other rearrangement counted as non-productive. CDR3 was defined by IMGT convention, running from the second conserved V-encoded cysteine to the conserved J-encoded phenylalanine. The earlier analysis of about 620 of the donors excluded sequences that lacked an unambiguous match to a single V gene segment. An earlier analysis of 450 to 650 of the donors called V segments functional above 56.7% productive rearrangements and segregating when the between-donor standard deviation exceeded 5%. A statistical classification framework was developed to diagnose cytomegalovirus status using the catalog of TCR beta chain sequences. In a later analysis, V and J genes were assigned by comparing TCR nucleotide sequences against IMGT/GENE-DB human TR gene sequences. In a later analysis, CDR3 sequences and most-parsimonious VDJ recombination scenarios were assigned using the TCRdist pipeline. In a later analysis, every TCR beta chain was defined by the combination of its CDR3 amino acid sequence and its V-gene family, and reads without a unique V-gene family were dropped. As a way to deal with suspected cross-contamination and a sequencing artifact, a later analysis dropped 450 to 600 nucleotide sequences that were highly shared and had low generation probability. In a later analysis, a clonal expansion index for each public chain was calculated from normalized within-repertoire ranks of inferred template counts. A later analysis computed generation probabilities with a VDJ recombination model fitted to out-of-frame rearrangements, and checked the results against IGoR. A later analysis scored TCR-TCR, TCR-HLA and TCR-CMV co-occurrence with hypergeometric tests, applying a repertoire-size bias correction to TCR pairs. In a later analysis, false discovery rates were estimated by permuting HLA or CMV assignments 20 times. A later analysis grouped co-occurring TCRs with DBSCAN, adding TCRdist sequence similarity when clustering within HLA-allele-positive subsets. For co-occurrence clustering, repertoires with fewer than 30,000 or more than 120,000 public chains were excluded, along with 5 or 6 repertoires with anomalous nucleotide sharing. TCRdb holds this immuneACCESS table with in-frame rearrangements only. Some clones are missing; in checked studies, unresolved V genes explain under half, and the rest has no known cause. That table furnishes V, J and clone size, whereas the DNA furnished D and trimming. Recorded for this sample are about 180,000 clones; approximately 80% of them occurred a single time. The ten largest account for over 2% of the sample.

The germline V gene yields MDHEN for CDR1 and SYDVKM for CDR2. V is trimmed back by 5 bases and J by 6 bases, and the junction contains 15 bases that no gene match accounts for. Reading from cysteine to phenylalanine, the CDR3 counts 16 amino acids. Only the CDR3 DNA is retained, 48 bases long and in frame from the first base. Note on this clone: What antigen it recognizes has not been identified. No quality values exist for individual bases; no much larger clone is one base distant.

Sequencing input: PBMCs. This TCR was sampled from a woman in her 30s in good health and CMV-seronegative. The receptor chain draws on TRBV28 and TRBJ2-7; 8 central bases correspond to TRBD1. The bases are TGTGCCAGCAGTCCGTCCGTGGACAGGGTAACGGGCGAGCAGTACTTC. It is translated as CASSPSVDRVTGEQYF.